This T cell receptor (beta chain) was observed in a study of cytomegalovirus exposure and HLA in healthy donors. Germline values: CDR1 SEHNR, CDR2 FQNEAQ (reference sequence). The CDR3 has 15 residues. V was pared by 6 bases and J by 2 bases, with 5 bases of the junction left unmatched. The primer mix had 60 Vbeta and 13 Jbeta primers. The repertoire was sequenced with immunoSEQ multiplex PCR; TCRdb's copy has only in-frame clones and lacks some. The sample carries 100,000 or so clones, roughly 70% recorded once. Input material: PBMCs. This sequence joins TRBV7-9 and TRBJ2-3, with TRBD2 matching 10 bases. This clonotype was sampled from a woman under 30 in good health and CMV-seropositive. The CDR3 DNA is TGTGCCAGCAGGGATGGACTAGCGGCCACAGATACGCAGTATTTT. Translated, it gives CASRDGLAATDTQYF.